The TCR beta chain described here comes from a study of T cells in Graves' hyperthyroidism and ophthalmopathy. It was RNA transcripts that yielded the amplified TCR beta CDR3 regions. During a first-round RT-PCR of the TCR CDR3, the HTBI primer set was used. TCRdb re-called the multiplex PCR reads through MiXCR, storing one row per CDR3 protein. The sample lists fewer than 650,000 distinct CDR3 sequences, approximately 15% seen once, with about 5.8% in the top ten. The CDR3 loop spans 17 amino acids. V was pared by 1 base and J by 4 bases, with 20 bases between. In germline, CDR1 is SQVTM, CDR2 ANQGSEA.

The sample was blood. The chain has TRBV29-1 and TRBJ2-1, with D uncertain. This clonotype was sampled from a woman in her thirties with Graves' hyperthyroidism that later progressed to Graves' ophthalmopathy. The CDR3 protein is CSVEGAPLDGIYNEQFF. CDR3 nucleotide sequence: TGCAGCGTTGAAGGGGCCCCTTTAGATGGAATTTACAATGAGCAGTTCTTC.